The sequence of this T cell receptor (beta chain) was determined in a study of blood T cells in healthy people across ages. Primed by a sample-barcoded 5' primer and a J-beta primer mix, a second PCR proceeded for about 7 to 11 cycles. Each TCR beta cDNA got a 12-nucleotide random molecular identifier. TCRdb ran MiXCR on the 5' RACE reads and lists one entry per CDR3 protein. Of hundreds of thousands of distinct CDR3 sequences listed, under 30% are singletons. Study results and limitations: The percentage of naive T cells correlated strongly with TCR beta diversity. In long-lived donors, naive CD4+ cell counts and diversity exceeded those of aged donors.

As to this clonotype: No antigen is known for it.

The sequencing input was blood. The origin of this receptor is a woman older than 75 in good health.

CDR3 DNA sequence: TGCGCCAGCAGCTTAAGCGTCAACCCTAGCACAGATACGCAGTATTTT. It translates to CASSLSVNPSTDTQYF. The chain combines TRBV5-1 with TRBJ2-3; D ambiguous. Per the germline V gene, CDR1 is SGHRS and CDR2 is YFSETQ. The V gene lost 2 bases and the J gene lost 0 bases, with 13 bases spanning the gap. The CDR3 runs to 16 residues.